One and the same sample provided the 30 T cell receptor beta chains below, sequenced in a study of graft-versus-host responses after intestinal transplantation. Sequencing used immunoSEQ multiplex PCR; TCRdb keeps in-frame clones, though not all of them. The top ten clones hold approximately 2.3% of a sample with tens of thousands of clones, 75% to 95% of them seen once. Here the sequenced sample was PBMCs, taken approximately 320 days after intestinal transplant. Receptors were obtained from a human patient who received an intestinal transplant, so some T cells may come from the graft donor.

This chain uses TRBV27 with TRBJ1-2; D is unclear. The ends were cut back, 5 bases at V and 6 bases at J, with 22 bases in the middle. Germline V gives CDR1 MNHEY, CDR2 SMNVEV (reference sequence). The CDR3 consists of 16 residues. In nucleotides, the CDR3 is TGTGCCAGCAGTCCGCTCAAATTACCTAGGAAAGATGGCTACACCTTC. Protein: CASSPLKLPRKDGYTF.

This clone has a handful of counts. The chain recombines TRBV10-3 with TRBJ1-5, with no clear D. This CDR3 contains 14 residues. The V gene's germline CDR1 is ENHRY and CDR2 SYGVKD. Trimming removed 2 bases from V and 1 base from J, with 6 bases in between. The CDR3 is CAISESQSNQPQHF. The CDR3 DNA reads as TGTGCCATCAGTGAGAGTCAGAGCAATCAGCCCCAGCATTTT.

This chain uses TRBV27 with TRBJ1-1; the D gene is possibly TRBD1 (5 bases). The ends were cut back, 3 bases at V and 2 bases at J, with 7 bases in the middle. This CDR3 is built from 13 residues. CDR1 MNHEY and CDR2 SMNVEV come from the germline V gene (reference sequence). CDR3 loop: CASSFQGNTEAFF. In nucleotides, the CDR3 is TGTGCCAGCAGTTTCCAGGGTAACACTGAAGCTTTCTTT.

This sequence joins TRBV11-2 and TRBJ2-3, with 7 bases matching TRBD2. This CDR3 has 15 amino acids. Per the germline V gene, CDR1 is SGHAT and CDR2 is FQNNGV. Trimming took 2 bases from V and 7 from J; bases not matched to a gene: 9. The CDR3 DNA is TGTGCCAGCAGCTTAAGCGGGAAGGGCATAAATACGCAGTATTTT. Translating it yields CASSLSGKGINTQYF.

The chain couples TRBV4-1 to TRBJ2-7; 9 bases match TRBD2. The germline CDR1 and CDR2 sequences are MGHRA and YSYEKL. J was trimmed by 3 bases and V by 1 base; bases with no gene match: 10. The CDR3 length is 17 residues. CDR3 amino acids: CASSQGESSGVIYEQYF. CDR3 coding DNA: TGCGCCAGCAGCCAAGGCGAGTCTAGCGGGGTTATCTACGAGCAGTACTTC.

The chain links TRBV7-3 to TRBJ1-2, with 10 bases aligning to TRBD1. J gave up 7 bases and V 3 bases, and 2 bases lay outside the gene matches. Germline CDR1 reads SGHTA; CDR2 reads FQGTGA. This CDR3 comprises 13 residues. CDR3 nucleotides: TGTGCCAGCAGCTTTGGACAGGGGGTTGGCTACACCTTC. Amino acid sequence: CASSFGQGVGYTF. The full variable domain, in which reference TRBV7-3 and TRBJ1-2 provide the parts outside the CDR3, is GAGVSQTPSNKVTEKGKYVELRCDPISGHTALYWYRQSLGQGPEFLIYFQGTGAADDSGLPNDRFFAVRPEGSVSTLKIQRTERGDSAVYLCASSFGQGVGYTFGSGTRLTVV.

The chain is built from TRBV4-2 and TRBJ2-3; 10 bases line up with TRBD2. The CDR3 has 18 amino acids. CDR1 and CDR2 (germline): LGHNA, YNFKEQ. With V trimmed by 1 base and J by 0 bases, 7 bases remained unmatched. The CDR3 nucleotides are TGTGCCAGCAGCCAAGTGGCTAGCGGGGGCGGAAGCACAGATACGCAGTATTTT. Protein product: CASSQVASGGGSTDTQYF.

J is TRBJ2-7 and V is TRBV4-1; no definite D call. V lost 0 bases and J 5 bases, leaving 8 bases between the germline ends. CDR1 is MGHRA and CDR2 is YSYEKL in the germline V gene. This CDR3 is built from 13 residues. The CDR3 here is CASSQEDANEQYF. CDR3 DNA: TGCGCCAGCAGCCAAGAGGATGCGAACGAGCAGTACTTC.

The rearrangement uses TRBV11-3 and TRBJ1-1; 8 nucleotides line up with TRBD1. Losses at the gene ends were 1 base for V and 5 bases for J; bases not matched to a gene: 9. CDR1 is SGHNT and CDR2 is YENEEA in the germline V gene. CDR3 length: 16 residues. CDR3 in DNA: TGTGCCAGCAGCTTAGGACAGGGGAGCGGGTCGACTGAAGCTTTCTTT. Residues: CASSLGQGSGSTEAFF. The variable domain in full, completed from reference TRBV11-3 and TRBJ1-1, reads EAGVVQSPRYKIIEKKQPVAFWCNPISGHNTLYWYLQNLGQGPELLIRYENEEAVDDSQLPKDRFSAERLKGVDSTLKIQPAELGDSAVYLCASSLGQGSGSTEAFFGQGTRLTVV.

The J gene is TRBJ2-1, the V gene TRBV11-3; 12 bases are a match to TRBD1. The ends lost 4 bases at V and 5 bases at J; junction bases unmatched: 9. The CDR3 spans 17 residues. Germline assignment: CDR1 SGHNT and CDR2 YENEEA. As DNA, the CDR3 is TGTGCCAGCAGCTCCCGGGACAGGGGGCTGTCTCACAATGAGCAGTTCTTC. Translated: CASSSRDRGLSHNEQFF.

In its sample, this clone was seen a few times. Here the CDR3 reads CATADGQGVSYEQYF. The CDR3 bases are TGTGCCACCGCCGATGGACAGGGAGTGTCGTACGAGCAGTACTTC. This sequence joins TRBV15 and TRBJ2-7; TRBD1 matches 8 bases. This CDR3 comprises 15 residues. V shed 8 bases and J 4 bases; nucleotides not matched to a gene: 13. Germline loops: CDR1 LNHNV, CDR2 YYDKDF (reference sequence).

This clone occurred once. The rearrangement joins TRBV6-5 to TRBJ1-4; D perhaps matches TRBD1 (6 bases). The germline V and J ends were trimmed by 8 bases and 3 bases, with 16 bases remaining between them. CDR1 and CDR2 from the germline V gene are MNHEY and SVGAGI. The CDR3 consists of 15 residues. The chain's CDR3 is CASRRGGAANEKLFF. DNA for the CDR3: TGTGCCAGCCGGAGAGGGGGGGCAGCTAATGAAAAACTGTTTTTT.

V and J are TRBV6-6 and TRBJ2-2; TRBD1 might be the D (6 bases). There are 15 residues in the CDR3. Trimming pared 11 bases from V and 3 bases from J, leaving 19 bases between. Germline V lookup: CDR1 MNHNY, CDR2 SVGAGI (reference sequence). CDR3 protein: CAADDRRKDTGELFF. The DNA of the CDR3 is TGTGCCGCCGACGACAGGCGGAAGGACACCGGGGAGCTGTTTTTT.

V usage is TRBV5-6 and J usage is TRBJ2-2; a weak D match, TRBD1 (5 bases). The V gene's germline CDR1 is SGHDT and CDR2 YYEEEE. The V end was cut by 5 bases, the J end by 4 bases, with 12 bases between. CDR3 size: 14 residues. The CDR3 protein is CASSPREFTGELFF. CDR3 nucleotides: TGTGCCAGCAGTCCCAGGGAATTCACCGGGGAGCTGTTTTTT.

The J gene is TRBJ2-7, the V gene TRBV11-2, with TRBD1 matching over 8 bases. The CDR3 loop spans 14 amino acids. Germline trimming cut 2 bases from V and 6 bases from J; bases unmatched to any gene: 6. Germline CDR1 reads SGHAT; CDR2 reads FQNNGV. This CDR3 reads CASSLRDRYSEQYF. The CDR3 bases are TGTGCCAGCAGCTTAAGGGACAGGTACTCCGAGCAGTACTTC.

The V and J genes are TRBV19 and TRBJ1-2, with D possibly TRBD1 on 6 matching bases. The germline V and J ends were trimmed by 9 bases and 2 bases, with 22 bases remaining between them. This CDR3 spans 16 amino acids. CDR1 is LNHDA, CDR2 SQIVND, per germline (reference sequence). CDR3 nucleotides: TGTGCCAGGCTAAACCCGGGTCGGACAGAAAACTATGGCTACACCTTC. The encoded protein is CARLNPGRTENYGYTF.

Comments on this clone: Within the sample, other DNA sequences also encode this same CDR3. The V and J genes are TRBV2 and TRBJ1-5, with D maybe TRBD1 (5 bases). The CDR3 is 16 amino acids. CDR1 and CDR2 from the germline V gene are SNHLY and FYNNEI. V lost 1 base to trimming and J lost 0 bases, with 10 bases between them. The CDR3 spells CASSEGAGRSNQPQHF. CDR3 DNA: TGTGCCAGCAGTGAAGGGGCAGGGCGTAGCAATCAGCCCCAGCATTTT.

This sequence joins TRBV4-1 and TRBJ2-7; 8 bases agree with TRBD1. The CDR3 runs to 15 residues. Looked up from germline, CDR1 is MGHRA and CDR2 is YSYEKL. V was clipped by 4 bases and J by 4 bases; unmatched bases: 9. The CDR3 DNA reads TGCGCCAGCAGCCTTACAGGGGGGCTTCCTTACGAGCAGTACTTC. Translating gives CASSLTGGLPYEQYF.

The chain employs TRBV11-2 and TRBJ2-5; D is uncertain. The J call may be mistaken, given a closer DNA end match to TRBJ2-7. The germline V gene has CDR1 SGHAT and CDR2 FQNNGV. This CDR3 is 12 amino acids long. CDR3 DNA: TGTGCCAGCAGCTTAGGTTCCTACGAGCAGTACTTC. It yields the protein CASSLGSYEQYF.

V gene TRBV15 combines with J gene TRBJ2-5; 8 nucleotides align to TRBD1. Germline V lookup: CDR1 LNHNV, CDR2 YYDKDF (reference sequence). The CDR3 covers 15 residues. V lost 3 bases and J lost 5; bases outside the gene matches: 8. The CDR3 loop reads CATSSMPGQAETQYF. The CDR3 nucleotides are TGTGCCACCAGCAGTATGCCGGGACAGGCGGAGACCCAGTACTTC.

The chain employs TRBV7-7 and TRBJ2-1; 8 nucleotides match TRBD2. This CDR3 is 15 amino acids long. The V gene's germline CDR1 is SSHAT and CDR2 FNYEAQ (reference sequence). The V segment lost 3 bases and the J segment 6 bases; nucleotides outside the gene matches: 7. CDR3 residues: CASSFIGGALNEQFF. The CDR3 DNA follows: TGTGCCAGCAGCTTCATCGGGGGGGCCCTCAATGAGCAGTTCTTC.

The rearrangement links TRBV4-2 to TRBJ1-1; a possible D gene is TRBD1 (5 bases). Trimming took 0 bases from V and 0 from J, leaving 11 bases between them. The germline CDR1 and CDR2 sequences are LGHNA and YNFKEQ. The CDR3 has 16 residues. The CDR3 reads CASSQEAGAMNTEAFF. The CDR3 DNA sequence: TGTGCCAGCAGCCAAGAAGCCGGGGCCATGAACACTGAAGCTTTCTTT.

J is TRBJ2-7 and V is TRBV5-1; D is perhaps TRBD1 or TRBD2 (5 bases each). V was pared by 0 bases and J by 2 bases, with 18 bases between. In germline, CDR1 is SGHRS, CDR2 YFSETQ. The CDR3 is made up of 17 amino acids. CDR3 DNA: TGCGCCAGCAGCTTGGGGATCAGGGACCTACTAACCTACGAGCAGTACTTC. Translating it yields CASSLGIRDLLTYEQYF.

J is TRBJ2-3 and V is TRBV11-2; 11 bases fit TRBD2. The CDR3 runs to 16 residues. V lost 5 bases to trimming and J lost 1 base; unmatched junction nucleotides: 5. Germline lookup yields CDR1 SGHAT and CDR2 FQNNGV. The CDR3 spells CASSSNSGGGTDTQYF. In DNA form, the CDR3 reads TGTGCCAGCAGCAGTAATAGCGGGGGGGGCACAGATACGCAGTATTTT.

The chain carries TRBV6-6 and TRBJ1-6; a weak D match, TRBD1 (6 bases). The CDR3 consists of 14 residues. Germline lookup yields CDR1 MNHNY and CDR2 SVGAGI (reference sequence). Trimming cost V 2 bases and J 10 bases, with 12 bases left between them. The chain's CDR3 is CASSYGVGGSPLHF. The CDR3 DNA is TGTGCCAGCAGTTACGGCGTAGGGGGGTCACCCCTCCACTTT.

In nucleotides, the CDR3 is TGTGCAAGTCGCTCGGGACTAGCGGGGGGTCCATTTTCCTACGAGCAGTACTTC. It yields the protein CASRSGLAGGPFSYEQYF. The chain carries TRBV12-2 and TRBJ2-7; no check of the table's D call, TRBD2, against the DNA was made. TRBV12-2 constitutes a pseudogene. The CDR3 is 18 amino acids.

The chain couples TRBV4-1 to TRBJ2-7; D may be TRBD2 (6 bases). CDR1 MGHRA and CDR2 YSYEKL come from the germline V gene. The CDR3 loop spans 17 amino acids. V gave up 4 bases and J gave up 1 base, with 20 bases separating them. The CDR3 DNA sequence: TGCGCCAGCAGCCCCCAAGGTAGGGGCGGGAATTCCTACGAGCAGTACTTC. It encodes CASSPQGRGGNSYEQYF.

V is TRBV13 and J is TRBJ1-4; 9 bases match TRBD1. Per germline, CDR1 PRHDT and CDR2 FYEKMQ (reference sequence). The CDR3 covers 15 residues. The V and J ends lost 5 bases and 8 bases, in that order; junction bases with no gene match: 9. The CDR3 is CASSPRTGVGEKLFF. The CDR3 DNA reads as TGTGCCAGCAGCCCCCGGACAGGGGTCGGGGAAAAACTGTTTTTT.

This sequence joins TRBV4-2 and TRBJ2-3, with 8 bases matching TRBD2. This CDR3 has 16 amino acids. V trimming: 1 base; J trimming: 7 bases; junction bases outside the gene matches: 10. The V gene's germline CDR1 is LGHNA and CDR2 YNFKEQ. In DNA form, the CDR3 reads TGTGCCAGCAGCCAAGGGAAGGCTAGCGGGCACCATACGCAGTATTTT. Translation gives CASSQGKASGHHTQYF.

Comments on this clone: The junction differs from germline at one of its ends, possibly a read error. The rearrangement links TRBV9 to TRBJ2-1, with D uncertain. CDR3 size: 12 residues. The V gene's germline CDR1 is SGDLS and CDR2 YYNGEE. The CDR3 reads CASSVAYNEQFF. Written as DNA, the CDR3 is TGTGCCAGCAGCGTAGCCTATAATGAGCAGTTCTTC.